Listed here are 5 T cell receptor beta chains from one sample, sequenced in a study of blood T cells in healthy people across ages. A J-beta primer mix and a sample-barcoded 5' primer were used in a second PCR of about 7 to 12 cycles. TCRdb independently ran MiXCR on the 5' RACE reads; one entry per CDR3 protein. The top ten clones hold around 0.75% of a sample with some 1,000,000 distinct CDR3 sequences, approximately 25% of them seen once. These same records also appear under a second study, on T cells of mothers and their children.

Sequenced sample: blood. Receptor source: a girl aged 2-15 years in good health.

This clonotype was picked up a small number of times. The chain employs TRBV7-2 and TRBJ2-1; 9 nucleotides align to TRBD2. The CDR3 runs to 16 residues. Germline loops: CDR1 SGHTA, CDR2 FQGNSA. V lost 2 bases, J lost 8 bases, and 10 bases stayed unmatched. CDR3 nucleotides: TGTGCCAGCAGCTTATCATTTGGCGGGGGGGGCGATGAGCAGTTCTTC. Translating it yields CASSLSFGGGGDEQFF.

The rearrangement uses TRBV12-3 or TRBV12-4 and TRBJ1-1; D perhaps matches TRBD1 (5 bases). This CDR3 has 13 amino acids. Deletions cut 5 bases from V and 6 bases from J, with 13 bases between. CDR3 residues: CASSPTGAAEAFF. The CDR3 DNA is TGTGCCAGCAGTCCCACCGGGGCCGCTGAAGCTTTCTTT.

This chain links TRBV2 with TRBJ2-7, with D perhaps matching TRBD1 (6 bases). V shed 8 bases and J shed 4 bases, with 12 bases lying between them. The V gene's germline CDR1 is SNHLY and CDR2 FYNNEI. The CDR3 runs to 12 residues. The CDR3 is CASQNRAYEQYF. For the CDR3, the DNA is TGTGCCAGCCAAAACAGGGCATACGAGCAGTACTTC. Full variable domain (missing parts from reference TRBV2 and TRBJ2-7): EPEVTQTPSHQVTQMGQEVILRCVPISNHLYFYWYRQILGQKVEFLVSFYNNEISEKSEIFDDQFSVERPDGSNFTLKIRSTKLEDSAMYFCASQNRAYEQYFGPGTRLTVT.

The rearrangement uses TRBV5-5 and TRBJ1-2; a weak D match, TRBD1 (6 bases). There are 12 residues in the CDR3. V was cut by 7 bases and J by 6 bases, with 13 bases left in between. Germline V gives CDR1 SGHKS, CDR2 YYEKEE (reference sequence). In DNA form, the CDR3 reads TGTGCCAGCTGGGGACAAGCGGATGGCTACACCTTC. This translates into CASWGQADGYTF.

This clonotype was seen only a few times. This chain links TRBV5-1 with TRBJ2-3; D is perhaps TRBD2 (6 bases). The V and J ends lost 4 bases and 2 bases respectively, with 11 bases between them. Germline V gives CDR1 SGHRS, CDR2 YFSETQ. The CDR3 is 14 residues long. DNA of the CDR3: TGCGCCAGCAGCCCGACTAGTACCACAGATACGCAGTATTTT. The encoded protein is CASSPTSTTDTQYF.